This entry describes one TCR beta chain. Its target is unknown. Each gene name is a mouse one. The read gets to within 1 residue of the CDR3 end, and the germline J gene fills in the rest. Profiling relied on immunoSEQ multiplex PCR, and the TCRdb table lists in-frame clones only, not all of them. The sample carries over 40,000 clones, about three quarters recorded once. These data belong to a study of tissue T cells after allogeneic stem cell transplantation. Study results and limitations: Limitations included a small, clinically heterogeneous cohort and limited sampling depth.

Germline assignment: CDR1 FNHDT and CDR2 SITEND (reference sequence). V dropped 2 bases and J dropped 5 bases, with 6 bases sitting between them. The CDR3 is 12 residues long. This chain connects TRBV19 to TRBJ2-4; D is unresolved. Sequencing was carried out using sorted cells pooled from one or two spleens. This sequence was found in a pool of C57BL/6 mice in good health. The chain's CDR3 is CASSIRANTLYF. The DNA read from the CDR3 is TGTGCCAGCAGTATTCGGGCAAACACCTTGTAC. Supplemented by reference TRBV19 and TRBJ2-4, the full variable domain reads GGIITQTPKFLIGQEGQKLTLKCQQNFNHDTMYWYRQDSGKGLRLIYYSITENDLQKGDLSEGYDASREKKSSFSLTVTSAQKNEMAVFLCASSIRANTLYFGAGTRLSVL.